This T cell receptor beta chain was captured by sequencing in a study of blood T cell repertoires in COVID-19. In the study overall: Samples taken during acute and convalescent COVID-19 were collected in the United States, Italy and Spain.

Germline V gene data show CDR1 as LNHDA and CDR2 as SQIVND (reference sequence). Trimming at V came to 7 bases and at J to 2 bases, leaving 10 bases not matched to a gene. The CDR3 length is 16 residues. TCRdb's copy holds only in-frame clones and misses some; the assay was immunoSEQ multiplex PCR. The sample shows 350,000 to 450,000 clones, about nine tenths of them seen only once. Cohort placement rested on clinical history that participants reported themselves. All exposed participants met a person with COVID-19 within 2 weeks before entering the study. The source material was PBMCs or T cells enriched from blood (not recorded which). The chain has TRBV19 and TRBJ2-7; 11 positions match TRBD2. The source of this sequence is a woman aged 40 to 50 who had been exposed to COVID-19. In DNA, the CDR3 is TGTGCCAGTAAAACGGCCGGGACTAGCGGAACCTACGAGCAGTACTTC. Its translation: CASKTAGTSGTYEQYF.